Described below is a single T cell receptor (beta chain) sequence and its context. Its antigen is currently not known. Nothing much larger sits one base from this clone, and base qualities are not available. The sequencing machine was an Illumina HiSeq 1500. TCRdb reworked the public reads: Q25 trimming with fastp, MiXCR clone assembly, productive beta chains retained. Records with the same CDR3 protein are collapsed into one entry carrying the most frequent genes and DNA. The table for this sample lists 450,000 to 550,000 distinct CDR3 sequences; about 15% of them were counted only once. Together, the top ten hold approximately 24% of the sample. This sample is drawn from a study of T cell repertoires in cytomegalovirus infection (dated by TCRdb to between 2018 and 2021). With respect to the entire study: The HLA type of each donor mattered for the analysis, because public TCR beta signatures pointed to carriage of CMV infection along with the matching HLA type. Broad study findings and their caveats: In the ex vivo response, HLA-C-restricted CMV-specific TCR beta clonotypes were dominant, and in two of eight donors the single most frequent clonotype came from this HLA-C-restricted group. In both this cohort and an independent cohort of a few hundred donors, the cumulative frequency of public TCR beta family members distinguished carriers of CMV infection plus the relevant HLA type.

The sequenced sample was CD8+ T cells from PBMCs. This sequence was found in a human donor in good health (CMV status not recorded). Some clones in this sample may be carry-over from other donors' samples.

The CDR3 amino acid sequence is: CSAERDRGYEQYF. The nucleotide sequence is TGCAGTGCCGAGCGAGACAGGGGCTACGAGCAGTACTTC. This sequence uses TRBV20-1 and TRBJ2-7; the junction holds 8 bases that match TRBD1. Counted from cysteine to phenylalanine, this CDR3 has 13 amino acids. CDR3 DNA only is kept here, 39 bases in frame from base 1. Germline trimming amounts to 6 bases on V and 3 bases on J, with 7 as the count of junction bases outside the gene matches. Looking up the germline V gene (reference sequence) yields CDR1 DFQATT and CDR2 SNEGSKA.